This is a list of T cell receptor beta chains from one sample in a study of T cell repertoires in cytomegalovirus infection. TCRdb redid the calling of the reads with MiXCR, one entry per CDR3 protein. The repertoire holds approximately 470,000 distinct CDR3 sequences, with approximately 46% as singletons. No antigen is known for these receptors. The sequencing used cultured PBMCs, collected from culture after CMV antigen stimulation. Every receptor here comes from a human donor in good health (CMV status not recorded). Some clones in this sample may be carry-over from other donors' samples. CDR3s include the opening cysteine and the closing phenylalanine or tryptophan. D genes are given only for firm matches. Clone size appears in some rows only: once, few, many, or a class for an expanded clone.

j_call: TRBJ2-4; v_call: TRBV6-2/TRBV6-3; d_call: NA; clone_size: NA; cdr3_aa: CASSERVAVKNIQYF; cdr3_nt: TGTGCCAGCAGTGAGCGTGTGGCGGTTAAAAACATTCAGTACTTC
j_call: TRBJ2-7; v_call: TRBV7-2; d_call: NA; clone_size: NA; cdr3_aa: CASSPRRVSSYEQYF; cdr3_nt: TGTGCCAGCAGCCCCCGGAGGGTAAGCTCCTACGAGCAGTACTTC
j_call: TRBJ2-1; v_call: TRBV5-4; d_call: NA; clone_size: NA; cdr3_aa: CASSPEGVYNEQFF; cdr3_nt: TGTGCCAGCAGCCCTGAGGGGGTTTACAATGAGCAGTTCTTC
j_call: TRBJ2-1; v_call: TRBV19; d_call: NA; clone_size: few; cdr3_aa: CASKSLRDPWNEQFF; cdr3_nt: TGTGCCAGTAAGTCTCTGCGGGACCCCTGGAATGAGCAGTTCTTC
j_call: TRBJ2-1; v_call: TRBV3-1; d_call: NA; clone_size: NA; cdr3_aa: CASSHRGNYNEQFF; cdr3_nt: TGTGCCAGCAGCCACCGGGGGAACTACAATGAGCAGTTCTTC
j_call: TRBJ1-5; v_call: TRBV19; d_call: TRBD1; clone_size: NA; cdr3_aa: CASSITGGGNQPQHF; cdr3_nt: TGTGCCAGTAGTATAACAGGGGGCGGGAATCAGCCCCAGCATTTT
j_call: TRBJ1-5; v_call: TRBV9; d_call: NA; clone_size: once; cdr3_aa: CASSVGLDLGPQHF; cdr3_nt: TGTGCCAGCAGCGTGGGACTAGATTTAGGGCCCCAGCATTTT
j_call: TRBJ2-4; v_call: TRBV2; d_call: NA; clone_size: few; cdr3_aa: CASSAGEVNIQYF; cdr3_nt: TGTGCCAGCAGTGCAGGGGAAGTAAACATTCAGTACTTC
j_call: TRBJ2-7; v_call: TRBV7-2; d_call: NA; clone_size: NA; cdr3_aa: CASSRSGPTYEQYF; cdr3_nt: TGTGCCAGCAGCCGCAGCGGCCCGACCTACGAGCAGTACTTC
j_call: TRBJ2-5; v_call: TRBV5-1; d_call: NA; clone_size: NA; cdr3_aa: CASSSAGTSQETQYF; cdr3_nt: TGCGCCAGCAGCTCTGCAGGGACCTCCCAAGAGACCCAGTACTTC
j_call: TRBJ2-1; v_call: TRBV4-1; d_call: NA; clone_size: few; cdr3_aa: CASSPGRGPRNEQFF; cdr3_nt: TGCGCCAGCAGCCCCGGACGGGGGCCTAGGAATGAGCAGTTCTTC
j_call: TRBJ1-1; v_call: TRBV12-3/TRBV12-4; d_call: NA; clone_size: NA; cdr3_aa: CASSRLAVAGEAFF; cdr3_nt: TGTGCCAGCAGTCGCCTCGCCGTGGCGGGTGAAGCTTTCTTT
j_call: TRBJ2-7; v_call: TRBV6-2/TRBV6-3; d_call: TRBD2; clone_size: once; cdr3_aa: CASTSGGPATGEQYF; cdr3_nt: TGTGCCAGCACCTCGGGGGGTCCGGCCACGGGCGAGCAGTACTTC
j_call: TRBJ1-1; v_call: TRBV7-8; d_call: NA; clone_size: NA; cdr3_aa: CASSPPGGAFMNTEAFF; cdr3_nt: TGTGCCAGCAGCCCCCCCGGCGGAGCTTTCATGAACACTGAAGCTTTCTTT
j_call: TRBJ2-1; v_call: TRBV14; d_call: TRBD2; clone_size: NA; cdr3_aa: CASSRAGLYNEQFF; cdr3_nt: TGTGCCAGCAGCCGAGCGGGGCTTTACAATGAGCAGTTCTTC
j_call: TRBJ2-7; v_call: TRBV7-9; d_call: NA; clone_size: NA; cdr3_aa: CASTLGGSEQYF; cdr3_nt: TGTGCCAGCACCTTGGGAGGTTCCGAGCAGTACTTC
j_call: TRBJ2-2; v_call: TRBV7-6; d_call: TRBD1; clone_size: few; cdr3_aa: CASSPGQGPVFF; cdr3_nt: TGTGCCAGCAGCCCGGGACAGGGGCCGGTGTTTTTT
j_call: TRBJ2-7; v_call: TRBV6-5; d_call: NA; clone_size: NA; cdr3_aa: CASSYRGGLVEDEQYF; cdr3_nt: TGTGCCAGCAGTTATCGGGGAGGACTTGTCGAAGACGAGCAGTACTTC
j_call: TRBJ1-3; v_call: TRBV12-3/TRBV12-4; d_call: TRBD1; clone_size: NA; cdr3_aa: CASRNRGFTGNTIYF; cdr3_nt: TGTGCCAGCAGAAACAGGGGGTTCACTGGAAACACCATATATTTT
j_call: TRBJ1-6; v_call: TRBV7-2; d_call: NA; clone_size: NA; cdr3_aa: CASSPGPGVSPLHF; cdr3_nt: TGTGCCAGCAGCCCAGGGCCAGGGGTATCACCCCTCCACTTT
j_call: TRBJ2-3; v_call: TRBV7-2; d_call: TRBD2; clone_size: few; cdr3_aa: CASRNSGITSTDTQYF; cdr3_nt: TGTGCCAGCAGAAATAGCGGGATAACTAGCACAGATACGCAGTATTTT
j_call: TRBJ2-5; v_call: TRBV7-8; d_call: TRBD1; clone_size: NA; cdr3_aa: CASSLKRGLGETQYF; cdr3_nt: TGTGCCAGCAGCTTAAAGAGGGGGCTCGGGGAGACCCAGTACTTC
j_call: TRBJ1-1; v_call: TRBV7-6; d_call: NA; clone_size: NA; cdr3_aa: CASSYSARNTEAFF; cdr3_nt: TGTGCCAGCAGCTATTCCGCCCGGAACACTGAAGCTTTCTTT
j_call: TRBJ2-5; v_call: TRBV7-2; d_call: TRBD1; clone_size: many; cdr3_aa: CASSLPRTGDHQETQYF; cdr3_nt: TGTGCCAGCAGCTTACCACGGACAGGTGACCACCAAGAGACCCAGTACTTC
j_call: TRBJ2-1; v_call: TRBV7-6; d_call: NA; clone_size: many; cdr3_aa: CASSDPLKTGNNEQFF; cdr3_nt: TGTGCCAGCAGCGACCCTCTGAAGACAGGTAACAATGAGCAGTTCTTC
j_call: TRBJ1-1; v_call: TRBV7-2; d_call: TRBD1; clone_size: few; cdr3_aa: CASRGTGYYTEAFF; cdr3_nt: TGTGCCAGCAGGGGGACAGGGTACTACACTGAAGCTTTCTTT
j_call: TRBJ2-7; v_call: TRBV20-1; d_call: NA; clone_size: NA; cdr3_aa: CSGSGRLSYEQYF; cdr3_nt: TGCAGTGGTTCGGGACGGCTCTCCTACGAGCAGTACTTC
j_call: TRBJ2-1; v_call: TRBV4-1; d_call: NA; clone_size: NA; cdr3_aa: CASSQVGGIGVQFF; cdr3_nt: TGCGCCAGCAGCCAAGTTGGGGGTATTGGCGTGCAGTTCTTC